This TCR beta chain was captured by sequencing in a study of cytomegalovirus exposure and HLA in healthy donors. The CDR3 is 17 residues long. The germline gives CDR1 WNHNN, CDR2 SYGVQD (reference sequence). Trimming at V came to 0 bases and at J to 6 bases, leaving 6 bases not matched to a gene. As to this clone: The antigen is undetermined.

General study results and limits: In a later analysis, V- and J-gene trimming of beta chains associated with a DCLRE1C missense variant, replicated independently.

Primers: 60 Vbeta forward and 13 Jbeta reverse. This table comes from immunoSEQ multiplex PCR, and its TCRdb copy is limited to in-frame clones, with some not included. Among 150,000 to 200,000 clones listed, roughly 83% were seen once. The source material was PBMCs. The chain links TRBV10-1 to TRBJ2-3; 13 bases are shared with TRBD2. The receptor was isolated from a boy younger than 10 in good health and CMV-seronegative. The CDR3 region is CASSESGLAGPLDTQYF. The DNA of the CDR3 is TGCGCCAGCAGTGAGTCGGGACTAGCGGGGCCCCTCGATACGCAGTATTTT.